The entry that follows covers one T cell receptor beta chain sequence. Sequencing was performed with immunoSEQ multiplex PCR; in TCRdb, only in-frame clones are kept and a portion is missing. This sample has roughly 2,000,000 clones, with 85% to 95% found just once. Trimming took off 0 bases at V and 0 bases at J, with 9 bases between the two ends. The germline gives CDR1 MNHEY, CDR2 SMNVEV (reference sequence). CDR3 length: 15 amino acids. Naive CD8 populations comprised CD45RO-negative cells positively selected for CCR7, excluding terminally differentiated effector memory CD45RA+ cells. These data originate in a study of shared clonotypes between healthy human individuals.

This receptor was identified in a man between 18 and 35 years old in good health. Some clones in this sample may be carry-over from other donors' samples. This chain links TRBV27 with TRBJ2-7; a weak D match, TRBD1 (6 bases). The source material was naive CD8+ T cells from PBMCs. CDR3 residues: CASSLSRTVSYEQYF. The CDR3 DNA sequence: TGTGCCAGCAGTTTATCGCGGACAGTCTCCTACGAGCAGTACTTC.